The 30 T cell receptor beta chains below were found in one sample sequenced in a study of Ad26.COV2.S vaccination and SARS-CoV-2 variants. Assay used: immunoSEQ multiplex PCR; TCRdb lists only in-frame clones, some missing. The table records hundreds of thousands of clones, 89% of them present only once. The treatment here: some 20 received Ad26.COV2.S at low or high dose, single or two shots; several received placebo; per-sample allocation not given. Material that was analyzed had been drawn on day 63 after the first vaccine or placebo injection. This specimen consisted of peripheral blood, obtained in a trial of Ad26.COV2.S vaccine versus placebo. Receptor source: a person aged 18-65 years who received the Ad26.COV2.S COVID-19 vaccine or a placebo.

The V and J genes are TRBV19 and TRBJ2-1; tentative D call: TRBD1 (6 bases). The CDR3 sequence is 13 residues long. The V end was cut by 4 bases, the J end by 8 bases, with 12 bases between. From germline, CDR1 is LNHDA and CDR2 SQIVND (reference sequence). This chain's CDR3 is CASSRGQSDEQFF. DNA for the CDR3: TGTGCCAGTAGTAGAGGACAGTCCGATGAGCAGTTCTTC.

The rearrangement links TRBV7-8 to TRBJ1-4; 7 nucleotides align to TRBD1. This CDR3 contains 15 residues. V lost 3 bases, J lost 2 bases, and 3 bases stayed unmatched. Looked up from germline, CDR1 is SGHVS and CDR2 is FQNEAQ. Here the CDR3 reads CASSFYRGTNEKLFF. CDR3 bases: TGTGCCAGCAGCTTCTACAGGGGCACTAATGAAAAACTGTTTTTT.

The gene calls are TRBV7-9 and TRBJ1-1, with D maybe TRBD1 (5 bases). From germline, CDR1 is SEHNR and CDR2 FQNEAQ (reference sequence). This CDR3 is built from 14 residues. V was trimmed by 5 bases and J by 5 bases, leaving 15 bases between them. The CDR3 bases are TGTGCCAGCAGCCCTCCAGGGTGGGGTACTGAAGCTTTCTTT. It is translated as CASSPPGWGTEAFF.

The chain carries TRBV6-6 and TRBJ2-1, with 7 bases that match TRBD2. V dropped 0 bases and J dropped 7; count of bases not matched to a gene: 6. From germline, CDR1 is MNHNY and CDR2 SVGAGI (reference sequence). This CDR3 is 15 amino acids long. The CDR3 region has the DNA TGTGCCAGCAGTTACTCGCGACTAGCTAATAATGAGCAGTTCTTC. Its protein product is CASSYSRLANNEQFF.

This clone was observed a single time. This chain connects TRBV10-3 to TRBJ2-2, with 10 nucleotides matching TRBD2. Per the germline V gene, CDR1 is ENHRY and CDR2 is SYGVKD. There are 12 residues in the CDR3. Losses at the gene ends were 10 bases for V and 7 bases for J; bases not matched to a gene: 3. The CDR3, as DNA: TGTGCCACCCAGCGGGGGGGCGGGGAGCTGTTTTTT. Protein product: CATQRGGGELFF.

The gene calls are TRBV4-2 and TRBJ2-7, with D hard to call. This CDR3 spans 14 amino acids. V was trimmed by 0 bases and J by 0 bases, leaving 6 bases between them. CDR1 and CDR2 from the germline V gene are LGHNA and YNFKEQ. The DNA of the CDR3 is TGTGCCAGCAGCCAAGAAAGTAGCTCCTACGAGCAGTACTTC. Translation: CASSQESSSYEQYF.

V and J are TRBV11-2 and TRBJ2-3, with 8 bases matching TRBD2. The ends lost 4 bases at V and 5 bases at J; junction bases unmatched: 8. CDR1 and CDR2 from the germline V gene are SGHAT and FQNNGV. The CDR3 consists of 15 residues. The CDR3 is CASSSRGGRGDTQYF. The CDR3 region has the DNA TGTGCCAGCAGCTCTCGGGGGGGCCGGGGAGATACGCAGTATTTT.

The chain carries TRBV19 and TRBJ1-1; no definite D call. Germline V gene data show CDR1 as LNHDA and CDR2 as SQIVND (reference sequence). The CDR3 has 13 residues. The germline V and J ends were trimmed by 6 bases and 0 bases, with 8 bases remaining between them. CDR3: CASRDKMNTEAFF. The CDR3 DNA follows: TGTGCCAGTAGAGATAAAATGAACACTGAAGCTTTCTTT.

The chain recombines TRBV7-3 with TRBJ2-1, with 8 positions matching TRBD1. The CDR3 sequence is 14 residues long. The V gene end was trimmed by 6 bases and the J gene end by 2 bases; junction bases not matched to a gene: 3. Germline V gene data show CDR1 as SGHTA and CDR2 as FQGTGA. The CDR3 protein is CASRGQGPYNEQFF. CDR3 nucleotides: TGTGCCAGCAGAGGACAGGGTCCCTACAATGAGCAGTTCTTC.

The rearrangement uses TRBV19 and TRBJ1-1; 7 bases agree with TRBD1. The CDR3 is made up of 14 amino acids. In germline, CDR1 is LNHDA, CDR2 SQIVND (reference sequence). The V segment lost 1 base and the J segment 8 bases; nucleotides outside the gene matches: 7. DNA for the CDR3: TGTGCCAGTAGTATAGGCACGACAGGGACCGAAGCTTTCTTT. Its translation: CASSIGTTGTEAFF.

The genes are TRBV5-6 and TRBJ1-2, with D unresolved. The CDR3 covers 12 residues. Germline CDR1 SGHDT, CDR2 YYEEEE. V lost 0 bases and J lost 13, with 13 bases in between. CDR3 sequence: CASSLGVLRSTF. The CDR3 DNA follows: TGTGCCAGCAGCTTGGGCGTCCTGAGGAGCACCTTC.

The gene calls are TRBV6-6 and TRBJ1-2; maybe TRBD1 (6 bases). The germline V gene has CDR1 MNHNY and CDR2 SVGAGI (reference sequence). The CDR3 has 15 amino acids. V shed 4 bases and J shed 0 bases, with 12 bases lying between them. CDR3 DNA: TGTGCCAGCAGTTGGCCACAGGGTCCTAACTATGGCTACACCTTC. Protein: CASSWPQGPNYGYTF.

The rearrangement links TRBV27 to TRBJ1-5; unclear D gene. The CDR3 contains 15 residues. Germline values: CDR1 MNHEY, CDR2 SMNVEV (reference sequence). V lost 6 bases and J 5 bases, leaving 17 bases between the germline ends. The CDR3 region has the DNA TGTGCCAGCAGCACGGACGGGCGTTTCGATCAGCCCCAGCATTTT. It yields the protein CASSTDGRFDQPQHF.

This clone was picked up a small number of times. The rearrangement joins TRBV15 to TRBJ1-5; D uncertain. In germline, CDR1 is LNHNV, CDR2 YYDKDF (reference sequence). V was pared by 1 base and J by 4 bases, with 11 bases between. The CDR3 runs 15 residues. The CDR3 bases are TGTGCCACCAGCAGAGTTAGGTTTGGAAATCAGCCCCAGCATTTT. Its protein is CATSRVRFGNQPQHF.

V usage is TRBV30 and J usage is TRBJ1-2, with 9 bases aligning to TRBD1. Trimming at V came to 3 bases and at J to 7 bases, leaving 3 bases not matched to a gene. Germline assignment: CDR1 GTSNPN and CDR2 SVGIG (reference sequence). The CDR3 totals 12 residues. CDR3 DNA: TGTGCCTGGAGCGACAGGGGGTTTGGCTACACCTTC. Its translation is CAWSDRGFGYTF.

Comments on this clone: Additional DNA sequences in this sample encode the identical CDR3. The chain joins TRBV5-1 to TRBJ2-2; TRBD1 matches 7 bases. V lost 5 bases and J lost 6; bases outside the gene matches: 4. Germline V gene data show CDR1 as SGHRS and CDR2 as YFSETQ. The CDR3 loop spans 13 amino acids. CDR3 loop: CASSLQGSGELFF. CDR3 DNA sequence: TGCGCCAGCAGTTTACAGGGGTCCGGGGAGCTGTTTTTT.

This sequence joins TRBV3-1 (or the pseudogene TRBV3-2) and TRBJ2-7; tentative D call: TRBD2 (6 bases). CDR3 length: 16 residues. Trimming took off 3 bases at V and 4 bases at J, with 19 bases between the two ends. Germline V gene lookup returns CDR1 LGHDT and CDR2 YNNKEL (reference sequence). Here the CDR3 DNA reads TGTGCCAGCAGCCAGGTCCCCGGGGGTTCGGGTTACGAGCAGTACTTC. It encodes CASSQVPGGSGYEQYF.

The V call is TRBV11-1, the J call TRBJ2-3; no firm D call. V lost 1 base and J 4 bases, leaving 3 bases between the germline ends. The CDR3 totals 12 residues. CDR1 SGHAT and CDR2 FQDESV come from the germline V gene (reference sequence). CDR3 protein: CASSLVPDTQYF. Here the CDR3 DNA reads TGTGCCAGCAGCTTAGTTCCAGATACGCAGTATTTT.

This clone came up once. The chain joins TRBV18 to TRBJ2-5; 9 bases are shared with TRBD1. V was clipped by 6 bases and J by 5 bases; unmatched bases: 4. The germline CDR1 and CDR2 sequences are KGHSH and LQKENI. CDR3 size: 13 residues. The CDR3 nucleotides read TGTGCCAGCTCGGGACAGGGTGTGGAGACCCAGTACTTC. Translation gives CASSGQGVETQYF. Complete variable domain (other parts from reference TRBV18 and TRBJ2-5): NAGVMQNPRHLVRRRGQEARLRCSPMKGHSHVYWYRQLPEEGLKFMVYLQKENIIDESGMPKERFSAEFPKEGPSILRIQQVVRGDSAAYFCASSGQGVETQYFGPGTRLLVL.

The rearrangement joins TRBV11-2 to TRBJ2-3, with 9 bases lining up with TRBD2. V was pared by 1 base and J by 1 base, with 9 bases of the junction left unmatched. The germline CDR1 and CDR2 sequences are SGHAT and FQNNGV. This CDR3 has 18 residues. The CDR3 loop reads CASSLGGGRARGTDTQYF. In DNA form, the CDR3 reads TGTGCCAGCAGCTTAGGAGGCGGGAGGGCCCGTGGCACAGATACGCAGTATTTT.

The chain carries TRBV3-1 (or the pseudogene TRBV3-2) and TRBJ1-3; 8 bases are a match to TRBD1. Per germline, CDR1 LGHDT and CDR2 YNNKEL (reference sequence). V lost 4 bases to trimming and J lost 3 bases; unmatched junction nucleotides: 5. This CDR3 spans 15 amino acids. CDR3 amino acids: CASSRRTGNGNTIYF. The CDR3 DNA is TGTGCCAGCAGCCGACGGACAGGGAATGGAAACACCATATATTTT.

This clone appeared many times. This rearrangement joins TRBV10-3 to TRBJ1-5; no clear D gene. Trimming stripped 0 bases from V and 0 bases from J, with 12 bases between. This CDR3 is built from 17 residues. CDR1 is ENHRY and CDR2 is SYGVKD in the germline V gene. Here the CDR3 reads CAISESNSGHSNQPQHF. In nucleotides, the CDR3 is TGTGCCATCAGTGAGTCCAACAGCGGTCATAGCAATCAGCCCCAGCATTTT.

The CDR3 DNA sequence: TGTGCCAGCAGTCCTAGCAACTACAATGAGCAGTTCTTC. Translated, it gives CASSPSNYNEQFF. V and J are TRBV27 and TRBJ2-1, with D possibly matching TRBD2 (5 bases). Trimming pared 5 bases from V and 3 bases from J, leaving 8 bases between. CDR1 and CDR2 from the germline V gene are MNHEY and SMNVEV (reference sequence). This CDR3 region has 13 residues.

The CDR3 region is CASAQYWGSGSPLHF. In DNA, the CDR3 is TGCGCCAGCGCTCAATATTGGGGGAGTGGTTCACCCCTCCACTTT. The chain employs TRBV4-1 and TRBJ1-6; perhaps TRBD1 as D (5 bases). Germline lookup yields CDR1 MGHRA and CDR2 YSYEKL. Trimming pared 8 bases from V and 9 bases from J, leaving 20 bases between. This CDR3 has 15 amino acids.

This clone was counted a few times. The CDR3 DNA follows: TGTGCCAGCAGCTTGTTACACAAGCACCCGTACAATGAGCAGTTCTTC. This codes for CASSLLHKHPYNEQFF. J is TRBJ2-1 and V is TRBV7-2; D is unresolved. V dropped 3 bases and J dropped 4 bases, with 16 bases sitting between them. This CDR3 comprises 16 residues. Germline V gene data show CDR1 as SGHTA and CDR2 as FQGNSA.

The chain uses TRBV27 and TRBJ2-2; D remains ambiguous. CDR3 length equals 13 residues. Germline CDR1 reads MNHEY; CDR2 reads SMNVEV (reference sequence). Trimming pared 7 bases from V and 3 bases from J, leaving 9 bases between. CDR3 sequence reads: CASTADDTGELFF. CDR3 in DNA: TGTGCCAGCACGGCGGACGACACCGGGGAGCTGTTTTTT.

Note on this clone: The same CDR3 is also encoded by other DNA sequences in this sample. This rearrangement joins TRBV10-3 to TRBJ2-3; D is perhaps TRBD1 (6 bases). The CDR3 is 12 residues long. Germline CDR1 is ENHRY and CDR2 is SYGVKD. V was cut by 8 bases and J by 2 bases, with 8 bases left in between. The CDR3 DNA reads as TGTGCCATCGGACAGTCCACAGATACGCAGTATTTT. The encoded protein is CAIGQSTDTQYF.

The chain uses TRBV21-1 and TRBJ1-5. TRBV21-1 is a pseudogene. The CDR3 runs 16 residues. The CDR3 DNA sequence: TGTGCCAGCAGCAAGACGGCCGGGCGGAGGAATCAGCCCCAGCATTTT. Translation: CASSKTAGRRNQPQHF.

CDR3 sequence reads: CASSFVTGGNTEAFF. The CDR3 DNA reads as TGTGCCAGCAGCTTCGTTACAGGGGGCAACACTGAAGCTTTCTTT. J is TRBJ1-1 and V is TRBV7-2; TRBD1 agrees at 9 bases. The trim removed 3 bases at V and 2 bases at J, leaving 4 bases unmatched. The germline CDR1 and CDR2 sequences are SGHTA and FQGNSA. There are 15 residues in the CDR3.

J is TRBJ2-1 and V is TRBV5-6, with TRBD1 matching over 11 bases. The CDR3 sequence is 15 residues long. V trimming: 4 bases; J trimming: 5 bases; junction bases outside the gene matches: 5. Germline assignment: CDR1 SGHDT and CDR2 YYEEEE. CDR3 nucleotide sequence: TGTGCCAGCAGCGTCGGGACAGGGGGAGACAATGAGCAGTTCTTC. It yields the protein CASSVGTGGDNEQFF.